This T cell receptor beta chain was obtained from a study of blood T cell repertoires in COVID-19. At the level of the study: T cells, B-cell-depleted T cells, or PBMCs provided the cDNA or gDNA that served as material.

As originally analysed: Estimates of nucleated cell counts were drawn from the amplification of reference gene primers. The data were produced by immunoSEQ multiplex PCR, yet TCRdb's version contains in-frame clones alone and is incomplete. D and trimming were read from the DNA, whereas the V and J calls and clone size are those reported in that table. The sample contains approximately 240,000 clones, roughly 80% of which appear only once. The CDR3 has 13 amino acids. CDR1 and CDR2 from the germline V gene are SNHLY and FYNNEI. V was trimmed by 4 bases and J by 4 bases, leaving 10 bases between them.

The receptor's source is a woman older than 75 with active or convalescent COVID-19. The specimen was peripheral blood. The gene calls are TRBV2 and TRBJ1-1; D call uncertain. The CDR3 spells CASSVSGLTEAFF. In DNA, the CDR3 is TGTGCCAGCAGTGTGTCAGGCCTCACTGAAGCTTTCTTT.